A single sample gave rise to the 29 T cell receptor beta chains below, sequenced in a study of blood T cell repertoires in COVID-19. The table came from immunoSEQ multiplex PCR; TCRdb's copy has only in-frame clones and leaves some out. The sample lists 400,000 to 500,000 clones, about 88% occurring once. Sequencing used PBMCs or T cells enriched from blood (not recorded which). The source of these receptors is a woman aged 18 to 35 who had been exposed to COVID-19.

V gene TRBV28 combines with J gene TRBJ2-2; 10 bases are a match to TRBD2. Trimming at V came to 8 bases and at J to 2 bases, leaving 5 bases not matched to a gene. The CDR3 consists of 15 residues. The germline CDR1 and CDR2 sequences are MDHEN and SYDVKM. The CDR3 DNA reads as TGTGCCAGCTCGGCTAGCGGGGGTAACACCGGGGAGCTGTTTTTT. Residues: CASSASGGNTGELFF.

This clone turned up a few times. This rearrangement joins TRBV6-5 to TRBJ1-1; a weak D match, TRBD1 (6 bases). Trimming removed 0 bases from V and 0 bases from J, with 11 bases in between. The CDR3 covers 16 residues. Germline lookup yields CDR1 MNHEY and CDR2 SVGAGI. The CDR3 bases are TGTGCCAGCAGTTACTCTGCAGGGGTGGTGAACACTGAAGCTTTCTTT. Residues: CASSYSAGVVNTEAFF.

V is TRBV2 and J is TRBJ2-1; D remains unclear. This CDR3 spans 13 amino acids. Trimming cost V 3 bases and J 9 bases, with 12 bases left between them. CDR1 is SNHLY and CDR2 is FYNNEI in the germline V gene. The chain's CDR3 is CASSEPRLGEQFF. DNA of the CDR3: TGTGCCAGCAGTGAGCCGAGGTTAGGTGAGCAGTTCTTC. Based on the CDR3 plus reference TRBV2 and TRBJ2-1, the full variable domain is EPEVTQTPSHQVTQMGQEVILRCVPISNHLYFYWYRQILGQKVEFLVSFYNNEISEKSEIFDDQFSVERPDGSNFTLKIRSTKLEDSAMYFCASSEPRLGEQFFGPGTRLTVL.

This clone has only one observation. The chain links TRBV28 to TRBJ2-2; 8 bases line up with TRBD1. The CDR3 totals 16 residues. From germline, CDR1 is MDHEN and CDR2 SYDVKM. The junction had 7 bases not matched to a gene; V was cut back by 6 bases and J by 1 base. The CDR3 sequence is CASRDGQGKNTGELFF. CDR3 nucleotides: TGTGCCAGCAGGGATGGACAGGGAAAGAACACCGGGGAGCTGTTTTTT. Drawing the rest from reference TRBV28 and TRBJ2-2, the complete variable domain is DVKVTQSSRYLVKRTGEKVFLECVQDMDHENMFWYRQDPGLGLRLIYFSYDVKMKEKGDIPEGYSVSREKKERFSLILESASTNQTSMYLCASRDGQGKNTGELFFGEGSRLTVL.

The chain is built from TRBV15 and TRBJ1-4, with a tentative D call TRBD1 (6 bases). This CDR3 is 14 amino acids long. Germline CDR1 reads LNHNV; CDR2 reads YYDKDF (reference sequence). Between the trimmed V and J ends, which lost 3 bases and 3 bases, there was a span of 8 bases. CDR3 protein: CATSRDSSNEKLFF. The CDR3 nucleotides are TGTGCCACCAGCAGGGACAGTTCTAATGAAAAACTGTTTTTT.

The rearrangement uses TRBV2 and TRBJ1-2; D not certain. V shed 3 bases and J shed 4 bases, with 12 bases lying between them. The CDR3 totals 14 residues. Germline CDR1 reads SNHLY; CDR2 reads FYNNEI. The CDR3 nucleotides read TGTGCCAGCAGTGATCGGGAAAGCGGCTATGGCTACACCTTC. Its translation is CASSDRESGYGYTF.

This rearrangement joins TRBV28 to TRBJ2-7, with no clear D. The germline V gene encodes CDR1 MDHEN and CDR2 SYDVKM. Trimming cost V 5 bases and J 5 bases, with 7 bases left between them. The CDR3 has 11 residues. The CDR3 bases are TGTGCCAGCAGTCCCCAGGACGAGCAGTACTTC. Protein: CASSPQDEQYF.

This clone was seen more than once but under ten times. V and J are TRBV30 and TRBJ1-3; a weak D match, TRBD1 (6 bases). The germline V gene encodes CDR1 GTSNPN and CDR2 SVGIG (reference sequence). The CDR3 length is 13 residues. V gave up 3 bases and J gave up 4 bases, with 10 bases separating them. The CDR3 nucleotides read TGTGCCTGGAGCGGGGGGCTAGGAAACACCATATATTTT. It is translated as CAWSGGLGNTIYF.

The chain combines TRBV6-5 with TRBJ1-5, with no clear D. This CDR3 spans 15 amino acids. Germline V CDR1 and CDR2: MNHEY, SVGAGI. The ends were cut back, 8 bases at V and 0 bases at J, with 14 bases in the middle. The DNA of the CDR3 is TGTGCCAGCTCACCGGGTCCTCATAGCAATCAGCCCCAGCATTTT. Amino acids: CASSPGPHSNQPQHF.

Here the CDR3 reads CASSGKDSRANQPQHF. In DNA, the CDR3 is TGTGCCAGCAGCGGGAAGGACAGCCGCGCCAATCAGCCCCAGCATTTT. The chain is built from TRBV7-8 and TRBJ1-5, with D possibly TRBD1 on 6 matching bases. CDR3 length: 16 residues. V lost 5 bases and J lost 3, with 17 bases in between. Germline CDR1 reads SGHVS; CDR2 reads FQNEAQ.

The chain has TRBV29-1 and TRBJ1-5; D gene ambiguous. Germline V gene lookup returns CDR1 SQVTM and CDR2 ANQGSEA. The CDR3 is 15 amino acids. V shed 5 bases and J shed 2 bases, with 16 bases lying between them. The CDR3: CSVSSSSQGNQPQHF. In DNA form, the CDR3 reads TGCAGCGTTTCTTCATCTTCCCAGGGCAATCAGCCCCAGCATTTT. The full variable domain, in which reference TRBV29-1 and TRBJ1-5 provide the parts outside the CDR3, is SAVISQKPSRDICQRGTSLTIQCQVDSQVTMMFWYRQQPGQSLTLIATANQGSEATYESGFVIDKFPISRPNLTFSTLTVSNMSPEDSSIYLCSVSSSSQGNQPQHFGDGTRLSIL.

The rearrangement uses TRBV2 and TRBJ1-1; no definite D call. The V gene lost 6 bases and the J gene lost 5 bases, with 25 bases spanning the gap. The CDR3 length is 17 residues. Looked up from germline, CDR1 is SNHLY and CDR2 is FYNNEI. For the CDR3, the DNA is TGTGCCAGCAGACCCCATCTTGACTTTACAAAAGGAACTGAAGCTTTCTTT. The encoded protein is CASRPHLDFTKGTEAFF.

V is TRBV4-1 and J is TRBJ1-2; perhaps TRBD1 as D (6 bases). Germline values: CDR1 MGHRA, CDR2 YSYEKL. The V and J ends lost 4 bases and 8 bases respectively, with 11 bases between them. The CDR3 totals 12 residues. The CDR3 bases are TGCGCCAGCAGCCCGACAGGATACGGCTACACCTTC. Translation: CASSPTGYGYTF.

The chain couples TRBV18 to TRBJ2-1, with D possibly matching TRBD2 (6 bases). V lost 3 bases and J lost 5, with 11 bases in between. Germline values: CDR1 KGHSH, CDR2 LQKENI. The CDR3 extends over 14 amino acids. CDR3 DNA sequence: TGTGCCAGCTCACCGAAGGGACTGCACAATGAGCAGTTCTTC. This gives the protein CASSPKGLHNEQFF.

The gene calls are TRBV28 and TRBJ2-7, with D possibly TRBD1 on 5 matching bases. Looked up from germline, CDR1 is MDHEN and CDR2 is SYDVKM. CDR3 length: 16 residues. Trimming removed 1 base at V and 2 bases at J, with 15 bases between. The CDR3 loop is CASSLYRPGPPYEQYF. In DNA form, the CDR3 reads TGTGCCAGCAGTTTATATCGGCCAGGGCCCCCCTACGAGCAGTACTTC.

V is TRBV9 and J is TRBJ1-1; 11 bases are shared with TRBD1. J gave up 3 bases and V 4 bases, and 5 bases lay outside the gene matches. The CDR3 is 15 residues long. From germline, CDR1 is SGDLS and CDR2 YYNGEE. Here the CDR3 DNA reads TGTGCCAGCAGCCTAGGACAGGGGGCGGACACTGAAGCTTTCTTT. Translating gives CASSLGQGADTEAFF.

The chain recombines TRBV10-3 with TRBJ1-1; TRBD1 matches 7 bases. V was clipped by 6 bases and J by 1 base; unmatched bases: 5. Per germline, CDR1 ENHRY and CDR2 SYGVKD. The length of the CDR3 is 14 residues. CDR3 sequence: CAIREGQQNTEAFF. The DNA for the CDR3 is TGTGCCATCAGGGAGGGACAGCAGAACACTGAAGCTTTCTTT.

The chain couples TRBV6-2 or TRBV6-3 to TRBJ2-3; TRBD1 matches at 8 bases. Germline CDR1 reads MNHEY; CDR2 reads SVGEGT. V was clipped by 4 bases and J by 0 bases; unmatched bases: 3. The CDR3 length is 15 residues. The CDR3 DNA is TGTGCCAGCAGTTTTCGGACAGGGAGCACAGATACGCAGTATTTT. This translates into CASSFRTGSTDTQYF.

Remarks on this clone: The sample has other DNA sequences that encode this CDR3 too. The chain joins TRBV3-1 (or the pseudogene TRBV3-2) to TRBJ1-1, with 7 bases fitting TRBD1. V was clipped by 1 base and J by 0 bases; unmatched bases: 2. This CDR3 has 15 amino acids. CDR1 and CDR2 from the germline V gene are LGHDT and YNNKEL (reference sequence). The CDR3 is CASSQGTGVNTEAFF. The DNA of the CDR3 is TGTGCCAGCAGCCAAGGGACAGGCGTGAACACTGAAGCTTTCTTT.

The chain links TRBV28 to TRBJ2-7, with 13 bases aligning to TRBD2. J was trimmed by 5 bases and V by 3 bases; bases with no gene match: 10. The CDR3 runs 17 residues. Germline V gives CDR1 MDHEN, CDR2 SYDVKM. This CDR3 reads CASSFLLAGGPGDEQYF. The CDR3 bases are TGTGCCAGCAGTTTCTTACTAGCGGGAGGGCCTGGCGACGAGCAGTACTTC.

V gene TRBV18 combines with J gene TRBJ2-7; tentatively, D is TRBD2 (5 bases). Between the trimmed V and J ends, which lost 2 bases and 5 bases, there was a span of 19 bases. The CDR3 is 16 amino acids. Germline CDR1 is KGHSH and CDR2 is LQKENI. As DNA, the CDR3 is TGTGCCAGCTCACCAGGCCAGCTCGGGGTGTCCGACGAGCAGTACTTC. It encodes CASSPGQLGVSDEQYF.

The chain couples TRBV19 to TRBJ1-5; the match to TRBD1 covers 7 bases. CDR1 and CDR2 from the germline V gene are LNHDA and SQIVND (reference sequence). The length of the CDR3 is 16 residues. V lost 5 bases, J lost 1 base, and 8 bases stayed unmatched. The chain's CDR3 is CASSSNRQGSNQPQHF. CDR3 DNA sequence: TGTGCCAGTAGTTCGAACCGACAGGGCAGCAATCAGCCCCAGCATTTT.

This clone was seen a single time. The CDR3 DNA reads TGTGCTATCGGGACAGGGTTCGGAGGCTACACCTTC. Protein product: CAIGTGFGGYTF. The chain recombines TRBV12-5 with TRBJ1-2, with TRBD1 matching over 9 bases. The germline gives CDR1 LGHNT, CDR2 FRNRAP. Unmatched junction bases numbered 8, after V lost 10 bases and J lost 8 bases. The CDR3 sequence is 12 residues long.

The J gene is TRBJ1-2, the V gene TRBV30; 10 bases are a match to TRBD1. Germline V gene sequence: CDR1 GTSNPN, CDR2 SVGIG (reference sequence). Losses at the gene ends were 2 bases for V and 6 bases for J; bases not matched to a gene: 6. This CDR3 is 14 amino acids long. In nucleotides, the CDR3 is TGTGCCTGGAGTCCCCCGGGACAGGGGAATGGCTACACCTTC. Its translation: CAWSPPGQGNGYTF.

The genes are TRBV15 and TRBJ1-2, with D maybe TRBD1 (5 bases). V was clipped by 0 bases and J by 8 bases, with 13 bases between them. This CDR3 is built from 14 residues. Germline V lookup: CDR1 LNHNV, CDR2 YYDKDF (reference sequence). DNA of the CDR3: TGTGCCACCAGCAGAGATGTGTCAGGGTCGGGCTACACCTTC. Translation gives CATSRDVSGSGYTF.

The chain couples TRBV10-1 to TRBJ2-7; 13 bases map to TRBD2. Germline V gene sequence: CDR1 WNHNN, CDR2 SYGVQD (reference sequence). This CDR3 has 16 amino acids. V trimming: 1 base; J trimming: 2 bases; junction bases outside the gene matches: 2. DNA for the CDR3: TGCGCCAGCAGTGAGTGGGGGACTAGCGGGACCTACGAGCAGTACTTC. As protein: CASSEWGTSGTYEQYF.

The rearrangement links TRBV7-3 to TRBJ2-6, with 8 bases fitting TRBD2. CDR1 and CDR2 (germline): SGHTA, FQGTGA. The CDR3 is 16 amino acids. The V gene end was trimmed by 0 bases and the J gene end by 10 bases; junction bases not matched to a gene: 8. The CDR3 loop is CASSLTGGGLLNVLTF. As DNA, the CDR3 is TGTGCCAGCAGCTTAACTGGCGGGGGGCTCCTAAACGTCCTGACTTTC.

V usage is TRBV5-1 and J usage is TRBJ1-2; a possible D gene is TRBD1 (5 bases). V dropped 0 bases and J dropped 8 bases, with 11 bases sitting between them. The CDR3 consists of 13 residues. From germline, CDR1 is SGHRS and CDR2 YFSETQ. CDR3 sequence: CASSLEGQIGYTF. The CDR3 DNA is TGCGCCAGCAGCTTGGAGGGGCAGATAGGCTACACCTTC.

This sequence joins TRBV7-2 and TRBJ2-3, with 10 bases fitting TRBD2. V lost 5 bases and J lost 3; bases outside the gene matches: 17. Looked up from germline, CDR1 is SGHTA and CDR2 is FQGNSA. This CDR3 is built from 19 residues. The DNA for the CDR3 is TGTGCCAGCAGCCCTCTTGGGGGTGGTAGCGGGAGGCGGACAGATACGCAGTATTTT. Translating it yields CASSPLGGGSGRRTDTQYF.